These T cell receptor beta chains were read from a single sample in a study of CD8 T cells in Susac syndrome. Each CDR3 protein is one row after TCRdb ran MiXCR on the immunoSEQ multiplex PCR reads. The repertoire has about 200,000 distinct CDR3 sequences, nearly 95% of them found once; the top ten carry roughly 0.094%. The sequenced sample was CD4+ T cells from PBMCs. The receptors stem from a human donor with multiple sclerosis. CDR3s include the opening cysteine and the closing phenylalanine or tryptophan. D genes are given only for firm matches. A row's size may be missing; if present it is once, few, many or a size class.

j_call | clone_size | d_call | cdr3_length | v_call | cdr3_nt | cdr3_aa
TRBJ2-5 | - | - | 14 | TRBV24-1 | TGTGCCACCAGTGATACGACAGCTCAAGAGACCCAGTACTTC | CATSDTTAQETQYF
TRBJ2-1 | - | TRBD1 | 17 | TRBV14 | TGTGCCAGCAGCCAAGGATGGGACAGAATCTCCTACAATGAGCAGTTCTTC | CASSQGWDRISYNEQFF
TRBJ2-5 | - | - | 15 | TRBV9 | TGTGCCAGCAGCCCCCCTGGGAGTGTTGTTGAGACCCAGTACTTC | CASSPPGSVVETQYF
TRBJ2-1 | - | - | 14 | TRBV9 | TGTGCCAGCAGCGTACAGTCAGGCTACAATGAGCAGTTCTTC | CASSVQSGYNEQFF
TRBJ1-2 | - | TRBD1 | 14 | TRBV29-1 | TGCAGCGTTGGAGGAGGGGGCGCGGACTATGGCTACACCTTC | CSVGGGGADYGYTF
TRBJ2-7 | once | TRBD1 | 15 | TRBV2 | TGTGCCAGCAGACACCCGGGGACAGGGGACTACGAGCAGTACTTC | CASRHPGTGDYEQYF
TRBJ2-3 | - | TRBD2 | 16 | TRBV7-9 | TGTGCCAGCAGCCCAGGGACTAGCGCCAACACAGATACGCAGTATTTT | CASSPGTSANTDTQYF
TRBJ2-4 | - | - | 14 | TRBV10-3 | TGTGCCATCAGTGAGTTACAAGGGGTCGACATTCAGTACTTC | CAISELQGVDIQYF
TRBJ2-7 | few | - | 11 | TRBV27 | TGTGCCAGCAGTTTAGGGGACGAGCAGTACTTC | CASSLGDEQYF
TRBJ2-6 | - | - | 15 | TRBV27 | TGTGCCAGCGGTGACACAAACTCTGGGGCCAACGTCCTGACTTTC | CASGDTNSGANVLTF
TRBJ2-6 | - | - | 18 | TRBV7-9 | TGTGCCAGCAGCTTAGGACAGGCAGGTCCCCCTGGGGCCAACGTCCTGACTTTC | CASSLGQAGPPGANVLTF
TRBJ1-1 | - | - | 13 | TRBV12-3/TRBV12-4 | TGTGCCAGCAGTTTACCGCCCGGCACTGAAGCTTTCTTT | CASSLPPGTEAFF
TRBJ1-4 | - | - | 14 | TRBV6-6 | TGTGCCAGCAAGTTACGGGACGGATATGAAAAACTGTTTTTT | CASKLRDGYEKLFF
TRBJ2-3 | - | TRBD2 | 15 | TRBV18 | TGTGCCAGCTCGCCAACTAGCGGGGGGACAGATACGCAGTATTTT | CASSPTSGGTDTQYF
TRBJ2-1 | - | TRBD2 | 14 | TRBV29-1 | TGCAGCGCTCCCCGACTAGCGGGGAACAATGAGCAGTTCTTC | CSAPRLAGNNEQFF
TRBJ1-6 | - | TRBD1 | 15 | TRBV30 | TGTGCCTGGAGTAGGGACAGGGGTGGAAATTCACCCCTCCACTTT | CAWSRDRGGNSPLHF
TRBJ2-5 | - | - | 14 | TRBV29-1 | TGCAGCGTTGAAGATCTTTGGGTCCGTGAGACCCAGTACTTC | CSVEDLWVRETQYF
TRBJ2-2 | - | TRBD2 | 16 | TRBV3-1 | TGTGCCAGCAGCCTTACTAGCGGGAGGGCCTCGGTGGTGCTGTTTTTT | CASSLTSGRASVVLFF
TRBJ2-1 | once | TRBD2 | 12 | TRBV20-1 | TGCAGTGTCGAGCGGGACTACAATGAGCAGTTCTTC | CSVERDYNEQFF
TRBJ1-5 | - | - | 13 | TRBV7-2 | TGTGCCAGCAGCTCCGACTCTTTTCAGCCCCAGCATTTT | CASSSDSFQPQHF
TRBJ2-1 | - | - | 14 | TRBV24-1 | TGTGCCACCCAATCGGTTGAGGCATACAATGAGCAGTTCTTC | CATQSVEAYNEQFF
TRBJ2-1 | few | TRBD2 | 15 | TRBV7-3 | TGTGCCAGCAGTTTCGGACTAGCGGCCTACAATGAGCAGTTCTTC | CASSFGLAAYNEQFF
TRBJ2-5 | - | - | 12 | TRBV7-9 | TGTGCCAGCACCCAAGTTCCCGAGACCCAGTACTTC | CASTQVPETQYF
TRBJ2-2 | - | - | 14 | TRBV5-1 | TGCGCCAGCAGCTCCCGTATAGAGACCGGGGAGCTGTTTTTT | CASSSRIETGELFF
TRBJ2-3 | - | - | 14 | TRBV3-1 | TGTGCCAGCAGCCAAGCCCGGGCAGGGGATACGCAGTATTTT | CASSQARAGDTQYF
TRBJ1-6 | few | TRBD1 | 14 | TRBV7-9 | TGTGCCAGCAGCTTAGGGGACAGAGGATCACCCCTCCACTTT | CASSLGDRGSPLHF
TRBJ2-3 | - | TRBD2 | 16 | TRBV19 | TGTGCCAGTAGTACCAGACTAGCGGGGAGCCCAGATACGCAGTATTTT | CASSTRLAGSPDTQYF
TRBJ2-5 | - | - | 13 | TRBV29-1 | TGCAGCGTTGACTACAGAAAGCAAGAGACCCAGTACTTC | CSVDYRKQETQYF